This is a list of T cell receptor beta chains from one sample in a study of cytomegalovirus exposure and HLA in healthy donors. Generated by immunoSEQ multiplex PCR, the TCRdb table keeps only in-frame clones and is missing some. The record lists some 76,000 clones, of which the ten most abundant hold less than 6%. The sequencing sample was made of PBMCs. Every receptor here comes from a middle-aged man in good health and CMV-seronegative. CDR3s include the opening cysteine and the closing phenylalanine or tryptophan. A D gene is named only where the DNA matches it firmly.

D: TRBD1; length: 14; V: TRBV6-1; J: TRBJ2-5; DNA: TGTGCCAGCAAAATCGACAGGGGCAGGGAGACCCAGTACTTC; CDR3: CASKIDRGRETQYF
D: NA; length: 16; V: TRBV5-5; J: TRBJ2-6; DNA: TGTGCCAGCAGCCCCGGACGGGGGTATGGGGCCAACGTCCTGACTTTC; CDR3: CASSPGRGYGANVLTF
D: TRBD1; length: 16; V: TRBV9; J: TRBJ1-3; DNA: TGTGCCAGCAGCGCCGTGACAGGGGCCTCTGGAAACACCATATATTTT; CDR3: CASSAVTGASGNTIYF
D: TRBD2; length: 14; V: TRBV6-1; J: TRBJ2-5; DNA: TGTGCCAGCAGACTAGCGGGAGGGCCGGGGGAGCAGTACTTC; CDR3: CASRLAGGPGEQYF
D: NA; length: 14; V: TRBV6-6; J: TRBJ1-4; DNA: TGTGCCAGCAGTTGGGACATGGTTAATGAAAAACTGTTTTTT; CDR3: CASSWDMVNEKLFF
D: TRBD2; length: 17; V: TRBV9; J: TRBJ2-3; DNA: TGTGCCAGCAGCGTAGGACTAGCGGGAGCTGGCACAGATACGCAGTATTTT; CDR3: CASSVGLAGAGTDTQYF
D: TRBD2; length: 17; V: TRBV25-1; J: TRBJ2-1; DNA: TGTGCCAGCAGTGAAACACTAGCGGGAGGACGCTACAATGAGCAGTTCTTC; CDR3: CASSETLAGGRYNEQFF
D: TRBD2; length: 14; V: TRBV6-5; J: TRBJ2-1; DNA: TGTGCCAGCTCGACTAGCCCCCCACCCAATGAGCAGTTCTTC; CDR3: CASSTSPPPNEQFF
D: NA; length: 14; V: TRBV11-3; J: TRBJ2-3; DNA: TGTGCCAGCAGCCCCGGGACTTCCACAGATACGCAGTATTTT; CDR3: CASSPGTSTDTQYF
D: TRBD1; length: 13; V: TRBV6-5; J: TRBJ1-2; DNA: TGTGCCAGCAGGACCAGGGGGCTCGGCGGCTACACCTTC; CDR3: CASRTRGLGGYTF
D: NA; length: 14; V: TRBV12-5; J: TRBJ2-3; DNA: TGTGCTAGTGGTTTTGACAGGCCCACAGATACGCAGTATTTT; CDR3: CASGFDRPTDTQYF
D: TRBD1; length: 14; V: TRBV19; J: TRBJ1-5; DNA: TGTGCCAGCGCGGGACAGGTCGGCAATCAGCCCCAGCATTTT; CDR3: CASAGQVGNQPQHF
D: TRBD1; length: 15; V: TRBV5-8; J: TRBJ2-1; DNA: TGTGCCAGCAGCTTGGGGGGGACAGGACTATCTGAGCAGTTCTTC; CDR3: CASSLGGTGLSEQFF
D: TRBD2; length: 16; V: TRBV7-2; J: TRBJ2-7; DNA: TGTGCCAGCAGTCGACTAGCGGGGGGCCGGGCCTACGAGCAGTACTTC; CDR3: CASSRLAGGRAYEQYF
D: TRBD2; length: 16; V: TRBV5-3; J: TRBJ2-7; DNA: TGTGCCAGAAGCTTGGGTCTAGCGGGAGGGCCGAACGAGCAGTACTTC; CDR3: CARSLGLAGGPNEQYF
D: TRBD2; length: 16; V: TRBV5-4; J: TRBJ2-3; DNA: TGTGCCAGTAGCGCGGGACTAGCGGGGAGCACAGATACGCAGTATTTT; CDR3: CASSAGLAGSTDTQYF
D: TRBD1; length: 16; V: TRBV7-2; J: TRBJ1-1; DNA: TGTGCCAGCAGCTTAGGGACAGGGATCGGGAACACTGAAGCTTTCTTT; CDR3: CASSLGTGIGNTEAFF
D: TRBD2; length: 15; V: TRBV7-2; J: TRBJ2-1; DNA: TGTGCCAGCAGCCTAAACCTAGCGGCCTACAATGAGCAGTTCTTC; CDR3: CASSLNLAAYNEQFF
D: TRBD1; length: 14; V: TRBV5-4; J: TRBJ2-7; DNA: TGTGCCAGCAGTTTGGACAGGGGAGTCGACGAGCAGTACTTC; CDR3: CASSLDRGVDEQYF
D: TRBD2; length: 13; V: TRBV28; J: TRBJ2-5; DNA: TGTGCCAGCAGAAACACCGGGGGGGAGACCCAGTACTTC; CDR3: CASRNTGGETQYF